Detailed here is one T cell receptor (beta chain). These data belong to a study of cytomegalovirus exposure and HLA in healthy donors. The PCR ran on 60 Vbeta and 13 Jbeta primers. Profiling relied on immunoSEQ multiplex PCR, and the TCRdb table lists in-frame clones only, not all of them. The sample holds approximately 160,000 clones; 75% to 90% are singletons and the top ten take about 2%. This TCR derives from a human donor in good health. The sample was PBMCs.

In DNA form, the CDR3 reads TGCGCCAGCAGCCAAGGGCCCCCGGGATACTCTGGGGCCAACGTCCTGACTTTC. Protein sequence: CASSQGPPGYSGANVLTF. The chain has TRBV4-1 and TRBJ2-6, with D tentatively TRBD2 (5 bases). V was trimmed by 1 base and J by 0 bases, leaving 13 bases between them. Per germline, CDR1 MGHRA and CDR2 YSYEKL. There are 18 residues in the CDR3.